These 21 T cell receptor beta chains were sequenced from one sample in a study of shared clonotypes between healthy human individuals. Libraries were prepared by immunoSEQ multiplex PCR; TCRdb keeps only in-frame clonotypes and omits some of them. This sample has around 600,000 clones; approximately 97% occur once, and the top ten carry around 0.057%. Source material: naive CD4+ T cells sorted from blood. The subset: CD45RA+ positively selected. These TCRs come from a woman in her thirties in good health.

This chain connects TRBV6-5 to TRBJ2-3, with 10 bases aligning to TRBD1. This CDR3 has 15 residues. Germline CDR1 and CDR2: MNHEY and SVGAGI. With V trimmed by 6 bases and J by 7 bases, 10 bases remained unmatched. For the CDR3, the DNA is TGTGCCAGCAGCTCAGACAGGGGGCTCACCAATACGCAGTATTTT. Its protein is CASSSDRGLTNTQYF.

The chain uses TRBV28 and TRBJ2-5, with D perhaps given as TRBD1 or TRBD2 (6 bases each). V lost 3 bases to trimming and J lost 5 bases, with 13 bases between them. The CDR3 totals 14 residues. Germline V gene data show CDR1 as MDHEN and CDR2 as SYDVKM. CDR3 in amino acids: CASSFGGGMETQYF. CDR3 nucleotide sequence: TGTGCCAGCAGTTTCGGGGGCGGGATGGAGACCCAGTACTTC.

Regarding this clone: A read error may produce the germline difference seen at one junction end. This rearrangement joins TRBV6-4 to TRBJ2-2; D is perhaps TRBD1 or TRBD2 (6 bases each). The CDR3 covers 14 residues. Germline loops: CDR1 MRHNA, CDR2 SNTAGT. Here the CDR3 reads CASRKGGNTGELFF. CDR3 DNA sequence: TGTGCCAGCAGGAAAGGGGGGAACACCGGAGAGCTGTTTTTT.

The count of this clone is one. An end of the junction differs from the germline gene, which may be a read error. The chain joins TRBV2 to TRBJ2-2; 7 nucleotides line up with TRBD1. Germline-derived CDR1 and CDR2 are SNHLY and FYNNEI. The CDR3 has 16 residues. The CDR3 is CASSEAGTANTGELFF. The DNA of the CDR3 is TGTGCCAGCAGCGAAGCCGGGACAGCGAACACCGGGGAGCTGTTTTTT.

The chain links TRBV7-2 to TRBJ2-7; D perhaps matches TRBD2 (6 bases). Germline CDR1 SGHTA, CDR2 FQGNSA. CDR3 length: 15 amino acids. The ends were cut back, 2 bases at V and 3 bases at J, with 14 bases in the middle. Written as DNA, the CDR3 is TGTGCCAGCAGCTTAATTCGACAGACTAGCTACGAGCAGTACTTC. Translating gives CASSLIRQTSYEQYF.

This chain connects TRBV5-5 to TRBJ1-3; D remains unclear. Germline V gives CDR1 SGHKS, CDR2 YYEKEE (reference sequence). Trimming removed 1 base at V and 8 bases at J, with 7 bases between. This CDR3 is 12 amino acids long. The CDR3 region has the DNA TGTGCCAGCAGCTTGAGCTCAGACACCATATATTTT. This gives the protein CASSLSSDTIYF.

CDR3 sequence reads: CASSWGDSNTETQYF. The DNA of the CDR3 is TGCGCCAGCAGCTGGGGAGACTCGAATACGGAGACCCAGTACTTC. The gene calls are TRBV5-1 and TRBJ2-5; maybe TRBD2 (5 bases). The V end lost 3 bases, the J end lost 5 bases, and 17 bases lay between the germline ends. There are 15 residues in the CDR3. CDR1 and CDR2 (germline): SGHRS, YFSETQ.

This chain connects TRBV2 to TRBJ2-7; 8 bases map to TRBD1. Germline V lookup: CDR1 SNHLY, CDR2 FYNNEI. The V gene end was trimmed by 7 bases and the J gene end by 7 bases; junction bases not matched to a gene: 12. This CDR3 spans 14 amino acids. CDR3 loop: CASIPGQGAYEQYF. The CDR3 nucleotides read TGTGCCAGCATCCCGGGGCAGGGGGCGTATGAGCAGTACTTC.

This chain connects TRBV6-5 to TRBJ2-7; 7 nucleotides line up with TRBD1. The CDR3 is 13 amino acids. Germline V gene lookup returns CDR1 MNHEY and CDR2 SVGAGI. With V trimmed by 6 bases and J by 4 bases, 6 bases remained unmatched. The CDR3 DNA follows: TGTGCCAGCAGCTTCATACAGGGGTACGAGCAGTACTTC. Translated: CASSFIQGYEQYF.

This chain links TRBV2 with TRBJ1-3; maybe TRBD1 (6 bases). V lost 8 bases and J 0 bases, leaving 14 bases between the germline ends. CDR1 is SNHLY and CDR2 is FYNNEI in the germline V gene. The CDR3 runs to 15 residues. CDR3 bases: TGTGCCAGCTCTTTGGACAGTATCTCTGGAAACACCATATATTTT. Translating gives CASSLDSISGNTIYF. The full variable domain, with the rest looked up from reference TRBV2 and TRBJ1-3, is EPEVTQTPSHQVTQMGQEVILRCVPISNHLYFYWYRQILGQKVEFLVSFYNNEISEKSEIFDDQFSVERPDGSNFTLKIRSTKLEDSAMYFCASSLDSISGNTIYFGEGSWLTVV.

This chain joins TRBV5-1 and TRBJ2-2; 12 nucleotides agree with TRBD2. CDR3 length equals 16 residues. Germline V gene data show CDR1 as SGHRS and CDR2 as YFSETQ. V dropped 4 bases and J dropped 2; count of bases not matched to a gene: 3. Here the CDR3 DNA reads TGCGCCAGCAGCCGGACTAGCGGGGTTAACACCGGGGAGCTGTTTTTT. Translating it yields CASSRTSGVNTGELFF. The whole variable domain, filled in from reference TRBV5-1 and TRBJ2-2, reads KAGVTQTPRYLIKTRGQQVTLSCSPISGHRSVSWYQQTPGQGLQFLFEYFSETQRNKGNFPGRFSGRQFSNSRSEMNVSTLELGDSALYLCASSRTSGVNTGELFFGEGSRLTVL.

This rearrangement joins TRBV18 to TRBJ1-1, with D unresolved. The CDR3 spans 14 residues. The V end lost 5 bases, the J end lost 1 base, and 11 bases lay between the germline ends. Germline lookup yields CDR1 KGHSH and CDR2 LQKENI. CDR3 protein: CASSATSTNTEAFF. The CDR3 region has the DNA TGTGCCAGCTCAGCTACCTCCACGAACACTGAAGCTTTCTTT.

This chain joins TRBV5-4 and TRBJ2-7; 10 positions agree with TRBD2. The V and J ends lost 4 bases and 5 bases, in that order; junction bases with no gene match: 12. CDR1 and CDR2 (germline): SGHNT, YYREEE (reference sequence). The CDR3 is 16 amino acids. As DNA, the CDR3 is TGTGCCAGCAGCCGAAATTTAGCGGGAGGTTCCGACGAGCAGTACTTC. Protein product: CASSRNLAGGSDEQYF.

The chain employs TRBV19 and TRBJ2-1; D is unclear. With 1 base removed from V and 0 bases from J, the gap between germline ends came to 7 bases. The germline V gene has CDR1 LNHDA and CDR2 SQIVND (reference sequence). This CDR3 spans 15 amino acids. This chain's CDR3 is CASSIGEDSYNEQFF. The CDR3 DNA is TGTGCCAGTAGTATAGGCGAAGACTCCTACAATGAGCAGTTCTTC.

Turning to this clone: The sample carries other DNA sequences with the same CDR3. The chain has TRBV20-1 and TRBJ1-1; D uncertain. V was cut by 3 bases and J by 0 bases, with 2 bases left in between. Looked up from germline, CDR1 is DFQATT and CDR2 is SNEGSKA (reference sequence). There are 11 residues in the CDR3. The CDR3 DNA follows: TGCAGTGCTAGCTTGAACACTGAAGCTTTCTTT. Its translation: CSASLNTEAFF.

The chain couples TRBV28 to TRBJ1-1; 9 nucleotides match TRBD1. The CDR3 runs to 16 residues. After removal of 6 bases from V and 5 bases from J, the junction contained 13 bases not matched to a gene. CDR1 MDHEN and CDR2 SYDVKM come from the germline V gene. This CDR3 reads CASRPAPGQGRTEAFF. CDR3 in DNA: TGTGCCAGCAGGCCTGCGCCGGGACAGGGAAGGACTGAAGCTTTCTTT.

The chain couples TRBV7-9 to TRBJ2-7; tentative D call: TRBD1 (5 bases). Germline lookup yields CDR1 SEHNR and CDR2 FQNEAQ (reference sequence). The CDR3 has 13 amino acids. With 5 bases removed from V and 5 bases from J, the gap between germline ends came to 13 bases. The CDR3 region has the DNA TGTGCCAGCAGCAGGGCAGGGCCCAACGAGCAGTACTTC. Protein sequence: CASSRAGPNEQYF.

The V and J genes are TRBV7-2 and TRBJ2-5; perhaps TRBD1 as D (5 bases). The germline V and J ends were trimmed by 5 bases and 4 bases, with 17 bases remaining between them. Germline lookup yields CDR1 SGHTA and CDR2 FQGNSA. There are 15 residues in the CDR3. CDR3 region: CASSPAIVGRETQYF. The CDR3 nucleotides are TGTGCCAGCAGCCCCGCGATAGTGGGGCGAGAGACCCAGTACTTC.

The CDR3 here is CASARRQGGYNEQFF. DNA of the CDR3: TGTGCCAGCGCACGAAGACAGGGGGGATACAATGAGCAGTTCTTC. This chain joins TRBV25-1 and TRBJ2-1, with 9 bases lining up with TRBD1. Germline lookup yields CDR1 MGHDK and CDR2 SYGVNS. With V trimmed by 8 bases and J by 4 bases, 9 bases remained unmatched. CDR3 length: 15 residues.

CDR3 residues: CASSRSSGTVPSYEQYF. For the CDR3, the DNA is TGCGCCAGCAGCCGATCAAGTGGGACAGTTCCTTCCTACGAGCAGTACTTC. This chain joins TRBV4-1 and TRBJ2-7; TRBD1 agrees at 7 bases. The J segment lost 1 base and the V segment lost 4 bases, leaving 13 bases of the junction unmatched. Germline CDR1 is MGHRA and CDR2 is YSYEKL. This CDR3 region has 17 residues.

This clone came up once. CDR3 protein: CASSLAGLGEGGTYEQYF. CDR3 nucleotides: TGTGCCAGCAGCTTAGCGGGCCTGGGGGAGGGAGGAACCTACGAGCAGTACTTC. This sequence joins TRBV11-2 and TRBJ2-7; 7 positions match TRBD2. The germline V gene has CDR1 SGHAT and CDR2 FQNNGV. J was trimmed by 2 bases and V by 1 base; bases with no gene match: 14. The CDR3 is 18 residues long. The whole variable domain, filled in from reference TRBV11-2 and TRBJ2-7, reads EAGVAQSPRYKIIEKRQSVAFWCNPISGHATLYWYQQILGQGPKLLIQFQNNGVVDDSQLPKDRFSAERLKGVDSTLKIQPAKLEDSAVYLCASSLAGLGEGGTYEQYFGPGTRLTVT.